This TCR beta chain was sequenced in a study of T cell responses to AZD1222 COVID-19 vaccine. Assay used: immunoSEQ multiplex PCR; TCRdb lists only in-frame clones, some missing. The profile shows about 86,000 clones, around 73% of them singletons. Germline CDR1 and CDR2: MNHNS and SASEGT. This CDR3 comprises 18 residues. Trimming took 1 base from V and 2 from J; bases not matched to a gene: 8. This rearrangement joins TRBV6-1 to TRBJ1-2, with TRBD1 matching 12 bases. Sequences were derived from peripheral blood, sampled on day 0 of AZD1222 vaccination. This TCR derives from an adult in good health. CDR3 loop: CASSEGPPGQGANYGYTF. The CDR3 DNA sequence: TGTGCCAGCAGTGAAGGACCCCCGGGACAGGGGGCGAACTATGGCTACACCTTC.